These 5 T cell receptor beta chains share one sample of origin, sequenced in a study of T cell changes during pregnancy in multiple sclerosis. Sequencing was performed with immunoSEQ multiplex PCR; in TCRdb, only in-frame clones are kept and a portion is missing. The top ten clones hold 1.5% to 2% of a sample with roughly 100,000 clones, just under 95% of them seen once. Sequenced here: peripheral blood, sampled after pregnancy. These receptors originate from a female donor with multiple sclerosis, enrolled in a pregnancy study.

V gene TRBV7-8 combines with J gene TRBJ2-2; 7 positions match TRBD1. Germline V gene sequence: CDR1 SGHVS, CDR2 FQNEAQ. V lost 8 bases and J lost 5; bases outside the gene matches: 11. The CDR3 runs 15 residues. The CDR3 nucleotides are TGTGCCAGCGGGCCGGGGCAGGGGGTTACCGGGGAGCTGTTTTTT. As protein: CASGPGQGVTGELFF.

The CDR3, as DNA: TGTGCCAGCAGTATCACAGGACAGCTCTACGAGCAGTACTTC. Protein sequence: CASSITGQLYEQYF. V gene TRBV6-5 combines with J gene TRBJ2-7; possibly TRBD1 for D (6 bases). Germline CDR1 MNHEY, CDR2 SVGAGI. The germline V and J ends were trimmed by 5 bases and 3 bases, with 14 bases remaining between them. This CDR3 comprises 14 residues.

This clone came up a few times. The V gene is TRBV6-5, the J gene TRBJ1-5; D perhaps matches TRBD1 (5 bases). V was trimmed by 6 bases and J by 1 base, leaving 7 bases between them. Germline CDR1 MNHEY, CDR2 SVGAGI. This CDR3 has 13 residues. In DNA form, the CDR3 reads TGTGCCAGCAGCCAGGGAAGCAATCAGCCCCAGCATTTT. The encoded protein is CASSQGSNQPQHF.

This rearrangement joins TRBV15 to TRBJ1-1; D may be TRBD1 (6 bases). V dropped 0 bases and J dropped 6 bases, with 17 bases sitting between them. In germline, CDR1 is LNHNV, CDR2 YYDKDF (reference sequence). The CDR3 spans 16 residues. DNA of the CDR3: TGTGCCACCAGCAGAGATCAGGACAACAGGGTCGCTGAAGCTTTCTTT. Protein sequence: CATSRDQDNRVAEAFF.

The V gene is TRBV2, the J gene TRBJ2-7; D perhaps matches TRBD2 (5 bases). V lost 7 bases and J lost 0, with 16 bases in between. Germline lookup yields CDR1 SNHLY and CDR2 FYNNEI. The CDR3 totals 15 residues. The CDR3: CASTLGRGRSYEQYF. DNA of the CDR3: TGTGCCAGCACCCTAGGGAGAGGACGCTCCTACGAGCAGTACTTC. Full variable domain (missing parts from reference TRBV2 and TRBJ2-7): EPEVTQTPSHQVTQMGQEVILRCVPISNHLYFYWYRQILGQKVEFLVSFYNNEISEKSEIFDDQFSVERPDGSNFTLKIRSTKLEDSAMYFCASTLGRGRSYEQYFGPGTRLTVT.